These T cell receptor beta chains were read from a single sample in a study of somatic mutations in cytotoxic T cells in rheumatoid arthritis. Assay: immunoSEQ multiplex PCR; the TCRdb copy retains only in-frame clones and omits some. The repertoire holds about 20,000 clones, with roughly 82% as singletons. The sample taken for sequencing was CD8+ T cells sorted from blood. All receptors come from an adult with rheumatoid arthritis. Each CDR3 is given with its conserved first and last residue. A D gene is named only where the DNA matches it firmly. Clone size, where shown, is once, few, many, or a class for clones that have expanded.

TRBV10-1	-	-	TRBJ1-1	TGCGCCAGCAGCCACAGCGGGGAAATTACTGAAGCTTTCTTT	CASSHSGEITEAFF
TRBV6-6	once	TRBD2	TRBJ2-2	TGTGCCAGCAGCCCAATAGCGGGAGATGACACCGGGGAGCTGTTTTTT	CASSPIAGDDTGELFF
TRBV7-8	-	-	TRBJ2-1	TGTGCCAGCAGCTTAGACTTTGTGGCGGGAAGCTCCTACAATGAGCAGTTCTTC	CASSLDFVAGSSYNEQFF
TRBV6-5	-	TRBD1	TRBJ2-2	TGTGCCAGCAGTTACTCGATAGGGGGCAACACCGGGGAGCTGTTTTTT	CASSYSIGGNTGELFF
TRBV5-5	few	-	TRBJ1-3	TGTGCCAGCAGCTCCGAACCGGGGGACTTCACCATATATTTT	CASSSEPGDFTIYF
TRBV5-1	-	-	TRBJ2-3	TGCGCCAGCAGCTTTACGGGGGGCGGGGGCACAGATACGCAGTATTTT	CASSFTGGGGTDTQYF
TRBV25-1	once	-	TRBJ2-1	TGTGCCAGCAGTGAATCAGTACTAGTCAACAATGAGCAGTTCTTC	CASSESVLVNNEQFF
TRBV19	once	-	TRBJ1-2	TGTGCCAGTAGTATAGGAGACCCACAGGGTTTCTATGGCTACACCTTC	CASSIGDPQGFYGYTF
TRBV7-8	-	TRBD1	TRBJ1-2	TGTGCCAGCAGCTCAATCGCCAGGGGGCCGGAATCTCATTTATATGGCTACACCTTC	CASSSIARGPESHLYGYTF
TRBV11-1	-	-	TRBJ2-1	TGTGCCAGCAGCTTAGCCTGGAGCTCCTACAATGAGCAGTTCTTC	CASSLAWSSYNEQFF
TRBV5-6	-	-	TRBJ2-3	TGTGCCAGCAGCCCCAAGGTCGAACCTAGCACAGATACGCAGTATTTT	CASSPKVEPSTDTQYF
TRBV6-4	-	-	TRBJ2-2	TGTGCCAGAGGACTCAGAACCGGGGAGCTGTTTTTT	CARGLRTGELFF
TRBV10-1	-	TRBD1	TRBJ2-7	TGCGCCGCTTGCCGGACAGGGAGGTACGAGCAGTACTTC	CAACRTGRYEQYF
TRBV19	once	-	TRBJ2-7	TGTGCCAGTAGTATGGGGTACGAGCAGTACTTC	CASSMGYEQYF
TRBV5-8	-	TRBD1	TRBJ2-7	TGTGCCAGCAGCCCACCCGGACAGGTTGACTACGAGCAGTACTTC	CASSPPGQVDYEQYF
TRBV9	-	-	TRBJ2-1	TGTGCCAGCAGCGCCCCCTCGGCGGACAATGAGCAGTTCTTC	CASSAPSADNEQFF
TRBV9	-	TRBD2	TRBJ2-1	TGTGCCGGCAGCGTAGCTGGGACTAGCGGAATTCTCAATGAGCAGTTCTTC	CAGSVAGTSGILNEQFF
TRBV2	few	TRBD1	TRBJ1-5	TGTGCCAGCAGGATCCGACAGGGGGATCAGCCCCAGCATTTT	CASRIRQGDQPQHF
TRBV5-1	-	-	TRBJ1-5	TGCGCCAGCAGCTCCCCGGACGAATATCAGCCCCAGCATTTT	CASSSPDEYQPQHF
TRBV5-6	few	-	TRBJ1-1	TGTGCCAGCAGCTTGGTCGGCACTGAAGCTTTCTTT	CASSLVGTEAFF
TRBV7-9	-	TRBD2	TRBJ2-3	TGTGCCAGCAGCTCCCCGGACACACTAGCGGGGGTAGACACGCAGTATTTT	CASSSPDTLAGVDTQYF
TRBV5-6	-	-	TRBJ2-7	TGTGCCAGCAGCCGTACGCCCCCTTTCTTAGGACAGCTAGTCTACGAGCAGTACTTC	CASSRTPPFLGQLVYEQYF
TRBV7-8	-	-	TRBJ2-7	TGTGCCAGCAGCTTATACCGGAGCTCCTACGAGCAGTACTTC	CASSLYRSSYEQYF
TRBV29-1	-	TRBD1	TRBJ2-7	TGCAGCGTTGTAATAAGGGACAGCTCCTACGAGCAGTACTTC	CSVVIRDSSYEQYF
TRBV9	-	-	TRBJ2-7	TGTGCCAGCAGCCCGTGGGACATTCCTGGCGACGAGCAGTACTTC	CASSPWDIPGDEQYF
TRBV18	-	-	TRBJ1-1	TGTGCCAGCTCACCACCCGGGGTATACGGTTTTGTTAGCACTGAAGCTTTCTTT	CASSPPGVYGFVSTEAFF
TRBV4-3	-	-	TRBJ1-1	TGCGCCAGCAGCCAAGGACAGGTTGCGACTGAAGCTTTCTTT	CASSQGQVATEAFF
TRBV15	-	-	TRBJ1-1	TGTGCCACCAGCAAAAGGAGTTCGTACACTGAAGCTTTCTTT	CATSKRSSYTEAFF
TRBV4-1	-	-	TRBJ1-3	TGCGCCAGCAGAGATGGAAACACCATATATTTT	CASRDGNTIYF
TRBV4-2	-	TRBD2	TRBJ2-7	TGTGCCAGCAGCCAAGTTGAGGTAAGCGGGAGCGAAGGAGAGCAGTACTTC	CASSQVEVSGSEGEQYF
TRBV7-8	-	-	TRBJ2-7	TGTGCCAGCAGCCCAGGACTGGTTTACGAGCAGTACTTC	CASSPGLVYEQYF
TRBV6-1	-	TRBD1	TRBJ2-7	TGTGCCAGCAGTCTAACCGGGGACAGCTACTACGAGCAGTACTTC	CASSLTGDSYYEQYF
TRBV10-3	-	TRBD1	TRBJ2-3	TGTGCCATCAGTGTTTCCGGGACAGGGGTGGCAGATACGCAGTATTTT	CAISVSGTGVADTQYF
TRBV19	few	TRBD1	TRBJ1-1	TGTGCCAGTAGTCTTCAGGGGGGCACTGAAGCTTTCTTT	CASSLQGGTEAFF
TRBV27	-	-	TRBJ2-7	TGTGCCAGCAGTTGGGGGTTTGGGGGGAGCTCCTACGAGCAGTACTTC	CASSWGFGGSSYEQYF